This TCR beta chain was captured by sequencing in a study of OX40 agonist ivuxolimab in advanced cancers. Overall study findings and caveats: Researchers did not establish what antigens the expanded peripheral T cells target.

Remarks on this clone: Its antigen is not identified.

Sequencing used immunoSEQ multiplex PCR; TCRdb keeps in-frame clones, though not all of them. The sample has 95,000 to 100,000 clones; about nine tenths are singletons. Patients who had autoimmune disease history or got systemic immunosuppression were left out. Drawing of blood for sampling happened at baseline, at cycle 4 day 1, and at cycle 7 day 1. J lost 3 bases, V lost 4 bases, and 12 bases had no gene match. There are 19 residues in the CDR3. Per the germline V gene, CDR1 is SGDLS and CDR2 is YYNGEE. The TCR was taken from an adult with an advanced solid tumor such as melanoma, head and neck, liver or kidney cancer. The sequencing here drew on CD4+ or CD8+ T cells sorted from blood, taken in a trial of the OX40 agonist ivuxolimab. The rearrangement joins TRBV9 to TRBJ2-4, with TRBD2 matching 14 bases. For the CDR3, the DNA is TGTGCCAGCAGCCCGGGACTAGCGGGAGCCGGAATTTACAAAAACATTCAGTACTTC. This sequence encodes CASSPGLAGAGIYKNIQYF.